This T cell receptor beta chain appears in the sequencing data of a study of blood T cell repertoires in COVID-19. Whole-study context: The United States, Italy and Spain provided the acute and convalescent COVID-19 samples.

This clone was counted once. This CDR3 is also generated by other DNA sequences in the sample. The participants were between roughly 18 and 89 years old and came from under 25 US areas. V lost 5 bases to trimming and J lost 3 bases, with 14 bases between them. Germline V gene data show CDR1 as MNHEY and CDR2 as SMNVEV (reference sequence). CDR3 length: 14 amino acids. The protocol was immunoSEQ multiplex PCR, while the TCRdb copy is restricted to in-frame clones and leaves out a portion. The sample lists some 500,000 clones, over 75% occurring once. The TCR comes from a woman in her forties who had recovered from COVID-19. Sequenced sample: PBMCs or T cells enriched from blood (not recorded which). The V and J genes are TRBV27 and TRBJ2-7; a possible D gene is TRBD2 (6 bases). The CDR3 nucleotides are TGTGCCAGCAGTCCGGGGACGGGAGACTACGAGCAGTACTTC. It translates to CASSPGTGDYEQYF.